This TCR beta chain was identified in a study of blood T cell repertoires in COVID-19. Study at large: Collection of acute and convalescent COVID-19 samples took place in the United States, Italy and Spain. Nucleic acid was either cDNA or gDNA, and it came from T cells, B-cell-depleted T cells, or PBMCs.

As originally analysed: Counts of nucleated cells, estimated from reference gene primer amplification, were obtained. Method: immunoSEQ multiplex PCR; TCRdb's copy keeps in-frame clones and lacks some. That table is the source of V, J and clone size, and D and trimming were worked out from the DNA. The sample lists 40,000 to 55,000 clones; 80% were seen once. Germline loops: CDR1 SGHRS, CDR2 YFSETQ. The V and J ends lost 3 bases and 5 bases respectively, with 14 bases between them. The CDR3 has 14 amino acids. The source material was peripheral blood. This sequence joins TRBV5-1 and TRBJ1-1; tentatively, D is TRBD1 (5 bases). This TCR was recovered from a man aged 70 or older with acute or convalescent COVID-19. CDR3 region: CASSWGDGSTEAFF. CDR3 nucleotide sequence: TGCGCCAGCAGCTGGGGGGACGGTTCTACTGAAGCTTTCTTT.